This T cell receptor (beta chain) derives from a study of blood T cell repertoires in COVID-19. Study-level background: COVID-19 samples, acute and convalescent, were from the United States, Italy and Spain.

Per the study methods: The authors estimated nucleated cell counts from reference gene primer amplification. Sequenced by immunoSEQ multiplex PCR; TCRdb stores in-frame clones only, minus some. V and J calls and clone size are as listed in that table; D and trimming were resolved from the DNA. The sample contains about 350,000 clones, approximately 89% of which appear only once. Trimming took off 2 bases at V and 4 bases at J, with 23 bases between the two ends. This CDR3 comprises 18 residues. Germline CDR1 and CDR2: LGHDT and YNNKEL (reference sequence). Concerning this clone itself: In the same sample, other DNA sequences code for this CDR3.

Patients of the Seattle cohort, enrolled during active infection, were followed longitudinally. The rearrangement links TRBV3-1 (or the pseudogene TRBV3-2) to TRBJ2-5; TRBD1 is a possible D gene (6 bases). This sequence originates from a woman aged 55-75 years with COVID-19, enrolled during active disease. Sequencing was carried out using peripheral blood. The CDR3 sequence is CASSQTSGGARIGETQYF. CDR3 bases: TGTGCCAGCAGCCAAACTAGTGGGGGCGCTAGGATCGGAGAGACCCAGTACTTC.